This T cell receptor (beta chain) was captured in a study of T cell changes during pregnancy in multiple sclerosis. CDR1 is SGHTA, CDR2 FQGTGA, per germline. V was pared by 5 bases and J by 1 base, with 8 bases between. The CDR3 consists of 14 residues. Repertoires were generated with immunoSEQ multiplex PCR, while TCRdb's copy carries only in-frame clones and drops some. The sample lists tens of thousands of clones, around 92% occurring once. Sample: peripheral blood, taken after pregnancy. The receptor was derived from a female donor with multiple sclerosis, enrolled in a pregnancy study. This chain links TRBV7-3 with TRBJ2-2, with D tentatively TRBD1 (6 bases). CDR3 coding DNA: TGTGCCAGCAGCAGGGGACAGAACACCGGGGAGCTGTTTTTT. Encoded protein: CASSRGQNTGELFF.